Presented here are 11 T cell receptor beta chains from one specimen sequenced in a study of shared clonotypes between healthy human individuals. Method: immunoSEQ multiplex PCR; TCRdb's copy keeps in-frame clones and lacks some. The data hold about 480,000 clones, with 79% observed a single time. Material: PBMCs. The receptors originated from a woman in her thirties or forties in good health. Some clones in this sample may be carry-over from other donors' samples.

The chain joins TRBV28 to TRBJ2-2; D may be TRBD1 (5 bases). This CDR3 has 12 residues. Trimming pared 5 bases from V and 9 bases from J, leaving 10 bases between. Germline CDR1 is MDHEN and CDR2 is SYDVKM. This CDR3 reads CASSQPGRELFF. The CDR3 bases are TGTGCCAGCAGTCAACCAGGGAGGGAGCTGTTTTTT.

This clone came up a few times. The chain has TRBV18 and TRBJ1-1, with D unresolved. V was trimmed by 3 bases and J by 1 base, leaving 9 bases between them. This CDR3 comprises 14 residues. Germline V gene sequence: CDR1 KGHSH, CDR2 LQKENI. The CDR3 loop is CASSPARSNTEAFF. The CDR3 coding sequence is TGTGCCAGCTCACCTGCGCGGTCGAACACTGAAGCTTTCTTT.

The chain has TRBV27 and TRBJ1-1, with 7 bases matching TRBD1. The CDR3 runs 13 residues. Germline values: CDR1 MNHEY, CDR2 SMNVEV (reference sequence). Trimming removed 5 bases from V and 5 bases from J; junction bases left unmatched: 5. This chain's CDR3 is CASSPLTGTEAFF. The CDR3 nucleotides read TGTGCCAGCAGTCCGTTGACAGGGACTGAAGCTTTCTTT.

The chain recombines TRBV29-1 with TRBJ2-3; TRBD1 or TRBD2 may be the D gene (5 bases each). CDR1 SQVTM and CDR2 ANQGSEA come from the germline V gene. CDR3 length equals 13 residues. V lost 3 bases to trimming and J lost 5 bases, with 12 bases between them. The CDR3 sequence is CSVESGGEDTQYF. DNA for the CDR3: TGCAGCGTTGAGTCTGGGGGTGAAGATACGCAGTATTTT.

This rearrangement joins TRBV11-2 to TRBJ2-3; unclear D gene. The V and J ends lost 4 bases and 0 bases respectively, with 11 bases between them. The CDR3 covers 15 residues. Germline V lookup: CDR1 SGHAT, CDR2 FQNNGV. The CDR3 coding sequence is TGTGCCAGCAGCTCCTACCAATATAGCACAGATACGCAGTATTTT. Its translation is CASSSYQYSTDTQYF.

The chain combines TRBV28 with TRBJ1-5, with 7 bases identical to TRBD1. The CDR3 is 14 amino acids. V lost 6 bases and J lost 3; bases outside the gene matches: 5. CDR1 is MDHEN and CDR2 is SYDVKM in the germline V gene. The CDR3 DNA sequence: TGTGCCAGCAGGCGGGGGACAGCCAATCAGCCCCAGCATTTT. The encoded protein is CASRRGTANQPQHF. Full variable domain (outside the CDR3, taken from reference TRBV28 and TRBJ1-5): DVKVTQSSRYLVKRTGEKVFLECVQDMDHENMFWYRQDPGLGLRLIYFSYDVKMKEKGDIPEGYSVSREKKERFSLILESASTNQTSMYLCASRRGTANQPQHFGDGTRLSIL.

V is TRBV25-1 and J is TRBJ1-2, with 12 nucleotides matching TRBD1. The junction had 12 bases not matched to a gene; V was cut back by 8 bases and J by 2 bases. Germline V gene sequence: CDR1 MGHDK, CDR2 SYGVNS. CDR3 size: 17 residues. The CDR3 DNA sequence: TGTGCCAGCCAGCCGACCCGGGACAGGGGGCGAAACTATGGCTACACCTTC. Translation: CASQPTRDRGRNYGYTF.

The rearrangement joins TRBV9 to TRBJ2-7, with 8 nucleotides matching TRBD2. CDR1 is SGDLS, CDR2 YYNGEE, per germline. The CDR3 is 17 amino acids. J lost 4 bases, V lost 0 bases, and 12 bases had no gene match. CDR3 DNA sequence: TGTGCCAGCAGCGTAGAGGGGTCCAGCGGGAGTTTTTACGAGCAGTACTTC. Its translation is CASSVEGSSGSFYEQYF.

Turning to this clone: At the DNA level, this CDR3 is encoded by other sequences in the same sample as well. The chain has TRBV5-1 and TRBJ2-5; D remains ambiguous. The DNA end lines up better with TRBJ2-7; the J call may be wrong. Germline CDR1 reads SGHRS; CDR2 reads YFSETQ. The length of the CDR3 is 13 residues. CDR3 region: CASSLAGSYEQYF. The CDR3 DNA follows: TGCGCCAGCAGCTTGGCCGGCTCCTACGAGCAGTACTTC.

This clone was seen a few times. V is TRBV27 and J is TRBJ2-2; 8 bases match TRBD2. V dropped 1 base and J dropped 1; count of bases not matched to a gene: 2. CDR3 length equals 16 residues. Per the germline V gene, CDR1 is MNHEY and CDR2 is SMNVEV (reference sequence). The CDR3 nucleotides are TGTGCCAGCAGTTTATGGGCGGGAGGGAACACCGGGGAGCTGTTTTTT. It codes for CASSLWAGGNTGELFF.

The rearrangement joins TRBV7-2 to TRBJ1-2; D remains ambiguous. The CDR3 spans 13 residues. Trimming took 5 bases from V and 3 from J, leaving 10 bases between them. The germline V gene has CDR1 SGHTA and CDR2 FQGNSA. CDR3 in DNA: TGTGCCAGCAGCCCCTCACCCCACTATGGCTACACCTTC. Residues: CASSPSPHYGYTF.